The present entry profiles one T cell receptor beta chain with its context. It has no known antigen specificity. No base quality values were provided; no much bigger clone lies one nucleotide off. The donors were healthy, HIV-negative adults with no recently reported acute infections or vaccinations. Every donor was a Caucasian adult living in Nashville, Tennessee, USA. CD4+ T cells were enriched by magnetic negative selection, after which naive cells were positively selected on CD45RA and the negative fraction was taken as the memory subset. Blood was collected by leukapheresis, and PBMCs were isolated by Ficoll-Histopaque density gradient centrifugation and then cryopreserved in liquid nitrogen vapor phase. Analytical flow cytometry was used to check the purity and quantity of each magnetically sorted T cell population. Genomic DNA was isolated from every sorted fraction and measured by UV absorbance on a Nanodrop 2000c.

This record comes from a study of shared clonotypes between healthy human individuals (dated by TCRdb to the early 2020s). General notes on the study: The cohort comprised a couple of women and a few men aged 18 to 49 years. Between about 0.9 and 9 billion PBMCs per donor were obtained by leukapheresis. To increase sequencing depth and limit assay-specific biases, TCR repertoire library preparation and sequencing were carried out by different laboratories using diverse techniques. To estimate repertoire size and how much clonotypes are shared between individuals, the study performed deep sequencing of blood TCR repertoires from five healthy adults. For each donor, three plates each were used for CD4 naive and CD4 memory, two plates were used for CD8 naive, and one plate was used for CD8 memory.

Using the deep immunoSEQ assay, TCR CDR3 regions were amplified from genomic DNA by multiplex PCR. Extracted genomic DNA from each cell subset was spread evenly across all wells of several immunoSEQ 96-well plates, with each plate serving as a replicate. For sorted subsets, approximately 210 ng genomic DNA, equal to about 30,000 T cell genomes, was loaded into each replicate PCR. Purified libraries were measured with a Qubit 3.0 fluorometer, size-checked on a Bioanalyzer 2100, and measured again with the KAPA Library Quantification kit. Every immunoSEQ 96-well plate was sequenced on a separate single-read 150-cycle Illumina NextSeq 550 flow cell. The study's processing was this. Because the immunoSEQ output held only junctional sequences and lacked quality scores, the filtering could not match the filtering applied to full-length reads. To assign V/J genes and CDR3, sequences were annotated using PyIR, a Python wrapper for IgBLAST v1.9, with IMGT germline references. Reads with weak V/J assignments (E-value above 1e-6), missing CDR3, stop codons, out-of-frame junctions, or ambiguous translated residues were removed. V3J clonotypes were defined as sequences sharing the same inferred V gene, J gene, and CDR3 amino acid sequence. The percentage overlap between two repertoires was calculated by dividing the number of shared unique clonotypes by the size of the smaller repertoire. Repertoire richness was assessed with RTK rarefaction, the Chao1 estimator, and Recon v2.1 estimates of unobserved clonotypes. For all TCRbeta clonotypes obtained by the gDNA method from a few donors, generation probabilities were computed with OLGA. In its TCRdb copy, this immuneACCESS table keeps in-frame sequences only and misses some clones. Where compared with another copy, unresolved V genes explain less than half of these, and the others have no known cause. V and J calls and clone size are given by that table; D and trimming were obtained from the DNA. Counted in this sample were about 1 million clones; 75% of them appeared once. The ten most abundant clones make up about 1.5% of the sample.

V loses 5 bases at its end and J loses 5 bases; junction bases beyond the gene matches: 12. CDR1 and CDR2, looked up from the germline V gene, are MDHEN and SYDVKM. Reading from cysteine to phenylalanine, the CDR3 counts 16 amino acids. The DNA shown is the 48-base CDR3, in frame from base 1. Results and caveats for the whole study, not just this receptor: Naive subsets generally had larger estimated clonotype richness than memory subsets did. Sharing across a handful of donors was observed for 5% to 6.5% of naive CD4, 3% to 3.5% of naive CD8, 2.3% of memory CD4, and about 0.38% of memory CD8 clonotypes. Incomplete sequencing was indicated by rarefaction of sorted-subset datasets, despite the large sequencing depth. Sampling was restricted to blood, and TCR repertoires in tissue are likely to differ from TCR repertoires in blood. Pairwise subsampling led to the expectation that sequencing depth would affect the degree of clonotype sharing among donors. Compared with non-shared clonotypes, clonotypes shared by all four sorted-subset donors had higher generation probabilities. Because the study included a small number of donors, the genetic and exposure-history diversity represented was limited.

Sequenced sample: memory CD4+ T cells sorted from blood. This specimen's cell subset or site label, per the study, means: CD45RA-negative fraction. Rearrangement joined TRBV28 to TRBJ2-1; TRBD2 agrees with 7 junctional bases. The sequence was collected from a man aged 18 to 30 in good health. At the DNA level, the sequence is TGTGCCAGCAGTGGGACGCTAGCGGACCTAAACAATGAGCAGTTCTTC. It encodes CASSGTLADLNNEQFF.